The clone carrying this T cell receptor (beta chain) has only a few counts. Its antigen remains unidentified. This specimen belongs to a study of T cells after yellow fever vaccination. Across the study: Fractions of limited cellularity were prepared by means of SMART-Seq v4 Ultra Low Input.

General study findings and limits: Although most clonotypes did not, a small share appeared in both CD4 and CD8 compartments. Most clones from primary vaccination were detected again post-booster (around 95% CD4, about 88% CD8).

TCRdb ran MiXCR on the 5' RACE reads and lists one entry per CDR3 protein. The repertoire holds a few hundred thousand distinct CDR3 sequences, approximately 19% seen once, with over 15% in the top ten. The CDR3 has 14 residues. Germline loops: CDR1 SQVTM, CDR2 ANQGSEA. The V gene lost 3 bases and the J gene lost 1 base, with 11 bases spanning the gap. This material consisted of PBMCs, taken before the yellow fever booster vaccination. This clonotype originated in a man between 18 and 29 years old who received the YFV17D yellow fever vaccine. The rearrangement joins TRBV29-1 to TRBJ2-3; D not certain. The CDR3 region has the DNA TGCAGCGTTGATTGGGGTTGGGGCACAGATACGCAGTATTTT. Translating it yields CSVDWGWGTDTQYF.